The 5 T cell receptor beta chains listed next were all sequenced from one sample in a study of cytomegalovirus exposure and HLA in healthy donors. In the PCR, 60 Vbeta and 13 Jbeta primers were used. The method was immunoSEQ multiplex PCR; TCRdb's version includes in-frame clones alone and lacks a portion of them. The repertoire consists of around 130,000 clones, with approximately 89% occurring once and the leading ten covering about 7%. Sequencing was carried out using PBMCs. These receptors were obtained from a woman aged 25 to 39 in good health and CMV-seropositive.

V usage is TRBV10-3 and J usage is TRBJ2-7, with 7 bases aligning to TRBD1. The V gene end was trimmed by 3 bases and the J gene end by 1 base; junction bases not matched to a gene: 3. The CDR3 has 14 amino acids. Germline assignment: CDR1 ENHRY and CDR2 SYGVKD. The CDR3 DNA is TGTGCCATCAGTGATGGGACAGTTTCCTACGAGCAGTACTTC. Protein: CAISDGTVSYEQYF.

This clone was picked up one time. The CDR3 coding sequence is TGCGCCAGCAGCTTAGACAGCTCCTACAATGAGCAGTTCTTC. Protein: CASSLDSSYNEQFF. The V gene is TRBV5-1, the J gene TRBJ2-1; possible D gene TRBD1, 5 bases. CDR3 length equals 14 residues. Germline CDR1 SGHRS, CDR2 YFSETQ. V shed 2 bases and J shed 0 bases, with 6 bases lying between them.

The CDR3 here is CASSQGAGANVLTF. The CDR3 DNA is TGTGCCAGCAGTCAAGGGGCTGGGGCCAACGTCCTGACTTTC. The V gene is TRBV27, the J gene TRBJ2-6; D perhaps matches TRBD1 (5 bases). Germline CDR1 is MNHEY and CDR2 is SMNVEV (reference sequence). The ends were cut back, 5 bases at V and 2 bases at J, with 7 bases in the middle. The CDR3 is made up of 14 amino acids.

The genes are TRBV6-5 and TRBJ2-7; 9 nucleotides match TRBD2. CDR1 is MNHEY, CDR2 SVGAGI, per germline. Trimming took 10 bases from V and 1 from J; bases not matched to a gene: 8. The CDR3 length is 14 residues. CDR3 sequence: CATKGAGGSYEQYF. The CDR3 nucleotides are TGTGCCACCAAAGGAGCGGGAGGTTCCTACGAGCAGTACTTC.

The chain links TRBV5-1 to TRBJ1-2; maybe TRBD1 (6 bases). V was cut by 0 bases and J by 6 bases, with 12 bases left in between. Per germline, CDR1 SGHRS and CDR2 YFSETQ. This CDR3 comprises 14 residues. CDR3 region: CASSLGTGSDGYTF. For the CDR3, the DNA is TGCGCCAGCAGCTTGGGTACAGGGAGTGATGGCTACACCTTC. The entire variable domain, with the rest obtained from reference TRBV5-1 and TRBJ1-2, is as follows: KAGVTQTPRYLIKTRGQQVTLSCSPISGHRSVSWYQQTPGQGLQFLFEYFSETQRNKGNFPGRFSGRQFSNSRSEMNVSTLELGDSALYLCASSLGTGSDGYTFGSGTRLTVV.